This TCR beta chain is from a study of shared clonotypes between healthy human individuals. CDR1 is SGHKS, CDR2 YYEKEE, per germline (reference sequence). V lost 0 bases to trimming and J lost 2 bases, with 12 bases between them. CDR3 size: 17 residues. Genomic DNA (from each subset) was split evenly across several immunoSEQ plates. Only in-frame clones appear in the TCRdb table, and some are missing; sequencing was by immunoSEQ multiplex PCR. The sample lists around 2,000,000 clones; around 93% were seen once. Naive CD8 cells, CD45RO-negative and positively selected for CCR7, excluded terminally differentiated effector memory CD45RA+ cells.

The chain links TRBV5-5 to TRBJ2-6; a possible D gene is TRBD1 (6 bases). The source is a man aged 18 to 29 in good health. Some clones in this sample may be carry-over from other donors' samples. Sequencing was performed on naive CD8+ T cells from PBMCs. CDR3 DNA: TGTGCCAGCAGCTTGGACAGGGTAGGAGCTGGGGCCAACGTCCTGACTTTC. Translated, it gives CASSLDRVGAGANVLTF.